The clone carrying this T cell receptor (beta chain) was seen ten or more times. Its antigen is unknown. The data stem from a study of regulatory T cells in long-lasting Graves disease. The CDR3 has 14 residues. Trimming left V 4 bases short and J 4 bases short, with 11 bases between. Assembly of TCR beta libraries relied on iRepertoire HTBI primers together with Arm-PCR of CDR3 regions. MiXCR was run by TCRdb on the multiplex PCR reads, yielding one entry per CDR3 protein. The sample includes 370,000 or so distinct CDR3 sequences, around 15% seen only once; the top ten take 20%. Study-wide points: Persistent cases of Graves' showed reduced TCR diversity relative to newly diagnosed patients.

The time point is: newly diagnosed GD, antithyroid drugs for less than 3 months. Making the TCR library involved RNA that had been extracted from PBMCs. The same sample was also used in a study of T cells in Graves' hyperthyroidism and ophthalmopathy.

The source material was peripheral blood mononuclear cells (PBMCs), sampled at new diagnosis, from a patient treated with antithyroid drugs. The chain is built from TRBV12-3 or TRBV12-4 and TRBJ1-5; D might be TRBD1 (6 bases). The sequence derives from a woman younger than 30 with Graves disease. The CDR3 nucleotides read TGTGCCAGCAGTTCTATGGACAGTAATCAGCCCCAGCATTTT. Translated, it gives CASSSMDSNQPQHF.